This entry is about one T cell receptor beta chain. This sample was included in a study of T-cell reconstitution after alpha-beta-depleted transplantation in children. The authors prepared the TCRbeta library with unique molecular identifiers. TCRdb independently ran MiXCR on the PCR reads; one entry per CDR3 protein. The repertoire holds 200,000 to 250,000 distinct CDR3 sequences, with 8% to 9.5% as singletons. The origin of this receptor is a human donor who donated a stem cell graft to a child with acute lymphoblastic leukemia. This specimen was PBMCs from the stem cell graft donor, taken from the stem cell graft.

The CDR3 protein is CSVRQGAGGYEQFF. As DNA, the CDR3 is TGCAGTGTCAGACAGGGGGCGGGAGGCTATGAGCAGTTCTTC. The chain recombines TRBV20-1 with TRBJ2-1; the match to TRBD1 covers 10 bases. The V gene's germline CDR1 is DFQATT and CDR2 SNEGSKA (reference sequence). V lost 7 bases and J lost 8; bases outside the gene matches: 11. The CDR3 has 14 amino acids.